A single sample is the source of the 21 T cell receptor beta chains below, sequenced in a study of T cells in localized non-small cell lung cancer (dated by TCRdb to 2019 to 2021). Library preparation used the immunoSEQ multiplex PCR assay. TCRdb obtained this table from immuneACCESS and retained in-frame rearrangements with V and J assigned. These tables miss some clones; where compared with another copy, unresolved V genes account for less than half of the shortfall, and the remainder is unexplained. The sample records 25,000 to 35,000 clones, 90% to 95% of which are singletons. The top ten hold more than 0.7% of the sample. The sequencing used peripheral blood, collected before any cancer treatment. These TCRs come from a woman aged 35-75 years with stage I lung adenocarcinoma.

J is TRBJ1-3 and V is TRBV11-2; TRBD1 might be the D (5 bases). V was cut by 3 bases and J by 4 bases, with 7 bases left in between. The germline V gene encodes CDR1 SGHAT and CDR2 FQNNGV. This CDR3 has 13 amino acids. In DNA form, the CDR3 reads TGTGCCAGCAGCTTGGCAGGGGGAAACACCATATATTTT. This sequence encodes CASSLAGGNTIYF.

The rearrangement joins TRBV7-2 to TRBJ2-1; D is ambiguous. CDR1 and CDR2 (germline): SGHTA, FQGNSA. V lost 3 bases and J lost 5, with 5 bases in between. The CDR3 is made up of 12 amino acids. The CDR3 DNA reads TGTGCCAGCAGCTTCCGCCACAATGAGCAGTTCTTC. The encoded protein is CASSFRHNEQFF.

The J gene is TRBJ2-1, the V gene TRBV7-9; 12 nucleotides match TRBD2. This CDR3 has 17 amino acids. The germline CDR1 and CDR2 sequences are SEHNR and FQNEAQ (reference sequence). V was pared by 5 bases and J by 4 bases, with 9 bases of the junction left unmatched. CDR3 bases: TGTGCCAGCAGCCCCCCCGGACTAGCGGGACCATACAATGAGCAGTTCTTC. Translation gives CASSPPGLAGPYNEQFF.

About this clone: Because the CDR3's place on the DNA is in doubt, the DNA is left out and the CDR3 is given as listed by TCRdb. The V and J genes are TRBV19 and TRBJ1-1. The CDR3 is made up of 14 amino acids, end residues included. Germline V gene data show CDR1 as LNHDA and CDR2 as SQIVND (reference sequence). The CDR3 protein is CASSIDFTLKLSFF.

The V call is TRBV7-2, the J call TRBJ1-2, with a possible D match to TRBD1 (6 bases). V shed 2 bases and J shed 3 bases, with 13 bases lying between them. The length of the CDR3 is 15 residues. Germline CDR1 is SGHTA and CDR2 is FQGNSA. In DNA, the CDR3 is TGTGCCAGCAGCTTACGGCCCGGGGGCGACTATGGCTACACCTTC. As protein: CASSLRPGGDYGYTF.

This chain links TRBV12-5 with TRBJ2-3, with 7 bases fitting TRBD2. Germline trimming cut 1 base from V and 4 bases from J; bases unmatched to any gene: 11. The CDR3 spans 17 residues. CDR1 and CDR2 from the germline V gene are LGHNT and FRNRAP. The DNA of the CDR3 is TGTGCTAGTGGTTTGGCCATCTTGGGGGGAGGGCCAGATACGCAGTATTTT. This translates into CASGLAILGGGPDTQYF.

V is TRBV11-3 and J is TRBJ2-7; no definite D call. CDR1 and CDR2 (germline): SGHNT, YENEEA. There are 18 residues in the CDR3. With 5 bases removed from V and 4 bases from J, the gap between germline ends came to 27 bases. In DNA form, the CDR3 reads TGTGCCAGCAGCCCGCCGACGCTAAGTAGACCAATGTGGTACGAGCAGTACTTC. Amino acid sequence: CASSPPTLSRPMWYEQYF.

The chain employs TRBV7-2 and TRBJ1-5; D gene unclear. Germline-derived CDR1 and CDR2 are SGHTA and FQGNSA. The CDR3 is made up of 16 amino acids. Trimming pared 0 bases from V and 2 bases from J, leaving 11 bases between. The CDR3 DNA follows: TGTGCCAGCAGCTTAGCTAGTGGGGTCGGCAATCAGCCCCAGCATTTT. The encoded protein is CASSLASGVGNQPQHF.

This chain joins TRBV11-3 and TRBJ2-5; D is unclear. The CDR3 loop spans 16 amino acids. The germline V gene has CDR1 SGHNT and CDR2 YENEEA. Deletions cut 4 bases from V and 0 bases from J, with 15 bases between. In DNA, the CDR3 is TGTGCCAGCAGCTCCCCTTTTTTCGCCGACCAAGAGACCCAGTACTTC. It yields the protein CASSSPFFADQETQYF.

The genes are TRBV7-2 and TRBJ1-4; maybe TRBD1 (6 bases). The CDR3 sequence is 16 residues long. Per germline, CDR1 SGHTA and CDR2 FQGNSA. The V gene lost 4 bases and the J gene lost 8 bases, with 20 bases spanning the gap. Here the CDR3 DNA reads TGTGCCAGCAGCTATGATCCAGGGGTCACAAAAGAAAAACTGTTTTTT. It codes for CASSYDPGVTKEKLFF. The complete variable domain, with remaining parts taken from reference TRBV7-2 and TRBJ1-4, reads GAGVSQSPSNKVTEKGKDVELRCDPISGHTALYWYRQSLGQGLEFLIYFQGNSAPDKSGLPSDRFSAERTGGSVSTLTIQRTQQEDSAVYLCASSYDPGVTKEKLFFGSGTQLSVL.

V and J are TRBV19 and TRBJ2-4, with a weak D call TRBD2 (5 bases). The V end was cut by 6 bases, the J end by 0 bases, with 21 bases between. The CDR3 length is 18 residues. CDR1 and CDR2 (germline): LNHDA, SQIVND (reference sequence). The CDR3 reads CASSRRSGNKLAKNIQYF. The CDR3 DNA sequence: TGTGCCAGTAGCAGGCGGAGCGGAAACAAACTAGCCAAAAACATTCAGTACTTC.

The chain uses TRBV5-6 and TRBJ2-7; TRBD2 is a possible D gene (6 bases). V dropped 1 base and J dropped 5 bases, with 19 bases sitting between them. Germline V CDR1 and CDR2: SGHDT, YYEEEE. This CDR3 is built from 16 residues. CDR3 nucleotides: TGTGCCAGCAGCTTGTGGAAGCGGGCTAGCGCTAACGAGCAGTACTTC. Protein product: CASSLWKRASANEQYF.

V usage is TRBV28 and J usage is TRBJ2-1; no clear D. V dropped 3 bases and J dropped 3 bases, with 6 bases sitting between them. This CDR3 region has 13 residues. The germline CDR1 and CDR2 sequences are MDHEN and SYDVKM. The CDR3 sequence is CASSFGYYNEQFF. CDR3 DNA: TGTGCCAGCAGTTTCGGTTACTACAATGAGCAGTTCTTC.

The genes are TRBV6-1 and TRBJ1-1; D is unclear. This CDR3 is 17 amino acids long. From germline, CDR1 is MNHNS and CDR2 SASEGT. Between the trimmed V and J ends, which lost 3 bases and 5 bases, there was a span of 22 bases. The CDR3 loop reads CASSEPLFEELGTEAFF. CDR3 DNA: TGTGCCAGCAGTGAGCCCCTATTTGAAGAGCTTGGGACTGAAGCTTTCTTT.

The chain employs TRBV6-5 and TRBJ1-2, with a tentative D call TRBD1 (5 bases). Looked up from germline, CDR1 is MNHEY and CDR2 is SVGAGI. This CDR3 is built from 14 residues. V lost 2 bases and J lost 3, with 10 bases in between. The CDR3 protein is CASSYSGTYYGYTF. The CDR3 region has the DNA TGTGCCAGCAGTTACAGCGGGACTTACTATGGCTACACCTTC.

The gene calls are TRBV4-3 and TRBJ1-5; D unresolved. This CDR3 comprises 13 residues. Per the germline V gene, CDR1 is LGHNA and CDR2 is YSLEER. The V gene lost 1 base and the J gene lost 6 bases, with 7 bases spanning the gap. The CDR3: CASSQGLSQPQHF. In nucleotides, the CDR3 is TGCGCCAGCAGCCAAGGGTTAAGTCAGCCCCAGCATTTT.

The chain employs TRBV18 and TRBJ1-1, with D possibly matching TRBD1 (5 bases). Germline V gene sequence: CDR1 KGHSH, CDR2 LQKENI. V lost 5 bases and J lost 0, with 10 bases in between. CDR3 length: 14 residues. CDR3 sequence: CASSAKTVNTEAFF. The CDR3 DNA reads TGTGCCAGCTCAGCGAAGACAGTGAACACTGAAGCTTTCTTT.

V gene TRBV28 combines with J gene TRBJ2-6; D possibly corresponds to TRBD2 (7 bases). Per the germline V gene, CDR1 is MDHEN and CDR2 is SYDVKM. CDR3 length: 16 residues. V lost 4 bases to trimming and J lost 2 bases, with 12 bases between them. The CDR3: CASSWGGATGANVLTF. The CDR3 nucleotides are TGTGCCAGCAGTTGGGGGGGGGCAACTGGGGCCAACGTCCTGACTTTC.

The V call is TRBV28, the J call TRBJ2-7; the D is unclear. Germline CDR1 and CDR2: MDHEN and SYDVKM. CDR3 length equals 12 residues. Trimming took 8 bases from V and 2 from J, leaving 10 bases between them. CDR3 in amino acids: CASRDLPYEQYF. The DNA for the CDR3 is TGTGCCAGCCGTGACCTACCCTACGAGCAGTACTTC.

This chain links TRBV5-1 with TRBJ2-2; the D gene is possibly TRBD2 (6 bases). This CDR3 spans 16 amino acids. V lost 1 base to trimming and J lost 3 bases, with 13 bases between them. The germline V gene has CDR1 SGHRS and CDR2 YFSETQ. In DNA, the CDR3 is TGCGCCAGCAGCTTGCGTGGGCGGGATTACACCGGGGAGCTGTTTTTT. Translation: CASSLRGRDYTGELFF.

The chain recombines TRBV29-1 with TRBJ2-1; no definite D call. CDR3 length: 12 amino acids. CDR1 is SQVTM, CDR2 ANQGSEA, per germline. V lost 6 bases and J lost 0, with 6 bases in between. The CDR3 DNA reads TGCAGCGTAGTTTCCTCCTACAATGAGCAGTTCTTC. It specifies CSVVSSYNEQFF.